The source of this T cell receptor (beta chain) is a study of cytomegalovirus exposure and HLA in healthy donors. General observations from the study: Among CMV-associated TCR beta chains, most appeared HLA-restricted in a later analysis. Several of the most significant clusters appeared, in a later analysis, to be linked to common viral pathogens. It was confirmed in vitro that a few of the CMV-associated chains were specific for CMV antigens. Researchers catalogued some 160 TCR beta chains as cytomegalovirus-associated.

Use of 60 Vbeta and 13 Jbeta primers characterized the PCR. Clones were read by immunoSEQ multiplex PCR, and TCRdb kept only the in-frame ones, dropping some. This table holds 160,000 or so clones, about four fifths found once. From germline, CDR1 is SGHVS and CDR2 FNYEAQ. This CDR3 region has 15 residues. After removal of 4 bases from V and 0 bases from J, the junction contained 6 bases not matched to a gene. Note on this clone: Its antigen remains unknown.

This TCR came from a woman aged 50 to 65 in good health and CMV-seronegative. V usage is TRBV7-6 and J usage is TRBJ2-7, with 7 bases identical to TRBD1. The sequenced material came from PBMCs. CDR3 sequence: CASSSGTADSYEQYF. The CDR3 bases are TGTGCCAGCAGCTCTGGGACAGCAGACTCCTACGAGCAGTACTTC.